This T cell receptor beta chain is from a study of cytomegalovirus exposure and HLA in healthy donors. Study-wide findings and caveats: Most TCR sequences were uncommon, yet certain public TCRs appeared in many donors.

Profiling relied on immunoSEQ multiplex PCR, and the TCRdb table lists in-frame clones only, not all of them. The table lists about 71,000 clones, approximately 94% of them singletons. In regard to this clone: No antigen is known for it.

The sequencing input was PBMCs. The sequence came from a woman in her late teens or twenties in good health and CMV-seronegative.

The CDR3 is CASSPSARRQGVNGYTF. CDR3 DNA: TGTGCCAGCAGCCCCAGCGCCAGAAGACAGGGGGTTAATGGCTACACCTTC. V gene TRBV2 combines with J gene TRBJ1-2, with TRBD1 matching over 9 bases. Unmatched junction bases numbered 17, after V lost 6 bases and J lost 6 bases. The CDR3 covers 17 residues. Germline V lookup: CDR1 SNHLY, CDR2 FYNNEI.